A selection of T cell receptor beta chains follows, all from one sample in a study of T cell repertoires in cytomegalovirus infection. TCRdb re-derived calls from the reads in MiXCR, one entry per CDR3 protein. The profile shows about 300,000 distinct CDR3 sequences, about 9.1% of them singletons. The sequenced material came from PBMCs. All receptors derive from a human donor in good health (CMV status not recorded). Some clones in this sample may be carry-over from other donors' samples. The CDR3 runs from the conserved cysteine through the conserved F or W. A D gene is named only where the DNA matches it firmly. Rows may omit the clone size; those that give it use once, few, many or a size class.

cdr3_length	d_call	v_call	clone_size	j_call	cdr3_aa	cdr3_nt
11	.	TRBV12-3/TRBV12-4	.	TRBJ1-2	CASLTNYGYTF	TGTGCCAGCCTAACTAACTATGGCTACACCTTC
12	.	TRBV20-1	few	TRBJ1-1	CSARVQNTEAFF	TGCAGTGCTAGAGTTCAAAACACTGAAGCTTTCTTT
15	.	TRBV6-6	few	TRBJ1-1	CASSYSSAANTEAFF	TGTGCCAGCAGTTACTCGTCGGCTGCGAACACTGAAGCTTTCTTT
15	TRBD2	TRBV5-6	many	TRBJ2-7	CASSQSGGGAYEQYF	TGTGCCAGCAGCCAAAGCGGGGGGGGAGCCTACGAGCAGTACTTC
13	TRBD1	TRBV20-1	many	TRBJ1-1	CSARGDRGTEAFF	TGCAGTGCCAGAGGGGACAGGGGGACTGAAGCTTTCTTT
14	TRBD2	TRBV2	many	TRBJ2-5	CASRAGTSGETQYF	TGTGCCAGCAGGGCCGGGACTAGCGGAGAGACCCAGTACTTC
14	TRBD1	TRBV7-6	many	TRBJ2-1	CASSLVGRGQEQFF	TGTGCCAGCAGCTTAGTGGGCAGGGGGCAAGAGCAGTTCTTC
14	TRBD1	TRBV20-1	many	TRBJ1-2	CSARDPGGAVGYTF	TGCAGTGCTAGAGATCCAGGGGGCGCGGTTGGCTACACCTTC
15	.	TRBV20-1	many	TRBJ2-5	CSARKPGPQSPIQYF	TGCAGTGCTAGAAAGCCGGGACCCCAAAGCCCGATACAGTACTTC
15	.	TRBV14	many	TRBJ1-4	CASSPGTATNEKLFF	TGTGCCAGCAGCCCGGGGACGGCAACTAATGAAAAACTGTTTTTT
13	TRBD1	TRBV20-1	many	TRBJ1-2	CSARADRDYGYTF	TGCAGTGCTAGAGCCGACAGGGACTATGGCTACACCTTC
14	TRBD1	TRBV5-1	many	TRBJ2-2	CASRDRDRTGELFF	TGCGCCAGCAGGGACAGGGATCGGACCGGGGAGCTGTTTTTT
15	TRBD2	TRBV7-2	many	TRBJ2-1	CASSLGGGVRNEQFF	TGTGCCAGCAGCTTAGGTGGGGGGGTACGAAATGAGCAGTTCTTC
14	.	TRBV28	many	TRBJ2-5	CASSFARGEETQYF	TGTGCCAGCAGTTTCGCCAGGGGGGAAGAGACCCAGTACTTC
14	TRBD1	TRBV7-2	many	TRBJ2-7	CASSLDRGDSEQYF	TGTGCCAGCAGCTTAGACAGGGGGGATTCCGAGCAGTACTTC
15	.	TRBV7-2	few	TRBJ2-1	CASSSLSTGGNEQFF	TGTGCCAGCAGCTCTTTGTCCACAGGCGGCAATGAGCAGTTCTTC
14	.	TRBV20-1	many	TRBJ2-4	CSAERGPRGNIQYF	TGCAGTGCTGAGAGGGGACCACGAGGGAACATTCAGTACTTC
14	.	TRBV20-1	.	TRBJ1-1	CSASGTAVNTEAFF	TGCAGTGCTAGCGGGACGGCGGTGAACACTGAAGCTTTCTTT
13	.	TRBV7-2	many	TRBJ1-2	CASSLEVRYGYTF	TGTGCCAGCAGCTTAGAAGTTCGGTATGGCTACACCTTC
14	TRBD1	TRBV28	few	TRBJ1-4	CASTLQGDNEKLFF	TGTGCCAGCACCCTACAGGGGGATAATGAAAAACTGTTTTTT
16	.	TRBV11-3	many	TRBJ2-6	CASSSRVGSGANVLTF	TGTGCCAGCAGCTCCCGTGTCGGGTCTGGGGCCAACGTCCTGACTTTC
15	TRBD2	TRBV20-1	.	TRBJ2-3	CSASGAGGSTDTQYF	TGCAGTGCTAGCGGGGCGGGGGGGAGCACAGATACGCAGTATTTT
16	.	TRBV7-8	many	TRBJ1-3	CASSLVRTGSGNTIYF	TGTGCCAGCAGCTTAGTGCGGACCGGTTCTGGAAACACCATATATTTT
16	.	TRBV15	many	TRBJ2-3	CATSRGRETYTDTQYF	TGTGCCACCAGCAGGGGTAGAGAGACTTACACAGATACGCAGTATTTT
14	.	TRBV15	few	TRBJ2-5	CATSRDTGGETQYF	TGTGCCACCAGCAGAGATACCGGCGGAGAGACCCAGTACTTC
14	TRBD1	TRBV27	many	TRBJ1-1	CAVRTDRANTEAFF	TGTGCGGTAAGAACGGACAGGGCGAACACTGAAGCTTTCTTT
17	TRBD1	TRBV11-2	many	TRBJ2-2	CASSLGTGGDGTGELFF	TGTGCCAGCAGCTTAGGGACAGGGGGCGATGGGACCGGGGAGCTGTTTTTT
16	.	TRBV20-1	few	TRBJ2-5	CSARRSLGTRRETQYF	TGCAGTGCCAGGCGAAGCCTTGGGACTCGGAGAGAGACCCAGTACTTC
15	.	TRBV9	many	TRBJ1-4	CASSVSGATNEKLFF	TGTGCCAGCAGCGTCTCAGGGGCAACTAATGAAAAACTGTTTTTT
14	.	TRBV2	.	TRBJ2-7	CASSEQGGPYEQYF	TGTGCCAGCAGTGAACAGGGGGGTCCCTACGAGCAGTACTTC
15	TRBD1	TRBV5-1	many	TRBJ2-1	CASSLRTGGSNEQFF	TGCGCCAGCAGCTTGAGGACAGGGGGTTCCAATGAGCAGTTCTTC
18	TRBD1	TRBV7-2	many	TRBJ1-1	CASSTRGQGLLMNTEAFF	TGTGCCAGCAGTACGAGGGGACAGGGCTTACTCATGAACACTGAAGCTTTCTTT
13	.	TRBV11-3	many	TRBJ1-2	CASGGPRNYGYTF	TGTGCCAGCGGGGGACCCCGGAACTATGGCTACACCTTC
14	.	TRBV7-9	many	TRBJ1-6	CASSPTSSDSPLHF	TGTGCCAGCAGTCCAACCAGTAGTGATTCACCCCTCCACTTT
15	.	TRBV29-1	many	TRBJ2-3	CSVEDLGVRTDTQYF	TGCAGCGTTGAAGATCTGGGGGTTCGAACAGATACGCAGTATTTT